This T cell receptor beta chain originates from a study of blood T cell repertoires in COVID-19. Turning to the study itself: Researchers got acute and convalescent COVID-19 samples from the United States, Italy and Spain. In each case, the material was cDNA or gDNA derived from T cells, B-cell-depleted T cells, or PBMCs.

Original handling: Quantification of nucleated cells was approximated via reference gene primer amplification. Here immunoSEQ multiplex PCR was the method, and the copy in TCRdb shows in-frame clones only, minus some. V, J and clone size were drawn from that table, and D and trimming were deduced from the DNA. The data show 250,000 to 300,000 clones, around 81% seen once. This receptor was taken from a woman aged 55-70 years with active or convalescent COVID-19. Sequenced input: peripheral blood.

CDR3 nucleotides: TGTGCCAGCAGCCCCGGGAGTACTAGCGGGCTAGGTACCTACGAGCAGTACTTC. This gives the protein CASSPGSTSGLGTYEQYF. The rearrangement joins TRBV7-6 to TRBJ2-7; 9 bases align to TRBD2. The CDR3 sequence is 18 residues long. Trimming took 5 bases from V and 2 from J; bases not matched to a gene: 16. Germline V gene data show CDR1 as SGHVS and CDR2 as FNYEAQ.